This T cell receptor beta chain was captured by sequencing in a study of regulatory T cells in long-lasting Graves disease. HTBI primers from iRepertoire and Arm-PCR of CDR3 regions yielded the TCR beta libraries. Using its own MiXCR run on the multiplex PCR reads, TCRdb lists one record per CDR3 protein. The sample comprises roughly 420,000 distinct CDR3 sequences, roughly 17% of which are singletons, and 20% to 25% rests with the top ten. This clonotype was recorded many times. As to time point: newly diagnosed GD, antithyroid drugs for less than 3 months. RNA isolated from PBMCs was used to make the TCR library. Germline-derived CDR1 and CDR2 are LNHDA and SQIVND (reference sequence). Trimming cost V 4 bases and J 4 bases; bases outside gene matches: 2. The CDR3 has 13 amino acids. Separately, the same data were catalogued under a study of T cells in Graves' hyperthyroidism and ophthalmopathy.

This receptor was obtained from a woman between 18 and 29 years old with Graves disease. The source material was peripheral blood mononuclear cells (PBMCs), sampled at new diagnosis, from a patient treated with antithyroid drugs. V gene TRBV19 combines with J gene TRBJ1-1; 8 bases are a match to TRBD1. CDR3 sequence reads: CASSTGGVTEAFF. DNA for the CDR3: TGTGCCAGTAGTACAGGGGGCGTCACTGAAGCTTTCTTT. The entire variable domain, with the rest obtained from reference TRBV19 and TRBJ1-1, is as follows: DGGITQSPKYLFRKEGQNVTLSCEQNLNHDAMYWYRQDPGQGLRLIYYSQIVNDFQKGDIAEGYSVSREKKESFPLTVTSAQKNPTAFYLCASSTGGVTEAFFGQGTRLTVV.